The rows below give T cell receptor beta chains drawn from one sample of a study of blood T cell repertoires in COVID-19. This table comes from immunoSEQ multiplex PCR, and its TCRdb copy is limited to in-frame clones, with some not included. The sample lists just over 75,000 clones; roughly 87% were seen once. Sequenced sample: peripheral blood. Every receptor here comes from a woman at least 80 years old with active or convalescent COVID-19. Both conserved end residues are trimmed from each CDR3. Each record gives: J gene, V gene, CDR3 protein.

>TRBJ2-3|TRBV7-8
ASSPLRESGGPTLKGSAQY
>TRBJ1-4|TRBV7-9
ASSLAARGEEKLF
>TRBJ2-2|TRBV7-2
ASSPSRAGELF
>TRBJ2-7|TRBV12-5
ASGLVVSGGPYEQY
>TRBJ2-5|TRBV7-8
ASSPTSGGALETQY
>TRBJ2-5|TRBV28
ASTPGWGLTSGTQY
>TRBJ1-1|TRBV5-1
ASSFRQGGMNTEAF
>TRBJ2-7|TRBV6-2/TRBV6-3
ASSRGEMYEQY
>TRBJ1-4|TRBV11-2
ASSLQAGAFNEKLF
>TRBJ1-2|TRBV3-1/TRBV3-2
ASSQGGTGGEGGYT
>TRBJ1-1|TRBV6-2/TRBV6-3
ASSYSPRTGKLDTEAF
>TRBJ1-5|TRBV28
ASSRDVRGNQPQH
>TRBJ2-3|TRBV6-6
ASSYRDSLATDTQY
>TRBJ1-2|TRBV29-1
SVEDGRTNYGYT
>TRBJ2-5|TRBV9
ASSANLGQGQTQY
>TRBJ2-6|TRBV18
ASSPGQGMAPGANVLT
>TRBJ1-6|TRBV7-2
ASSLDEGANSPLH
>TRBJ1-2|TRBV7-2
ASSLGGRQGYT
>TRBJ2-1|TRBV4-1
ASSQGLAGDNEQF
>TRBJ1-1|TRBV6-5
ASTNEDEAF
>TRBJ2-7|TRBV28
ASSSTGVTLGQY
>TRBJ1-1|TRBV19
ASSIEVRTENTEAF
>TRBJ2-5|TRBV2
ASKDRVNLETQY
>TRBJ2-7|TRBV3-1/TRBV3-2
ASSPGTRARNEQY
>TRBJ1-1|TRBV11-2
ASSWPTGGFRPLTEAF
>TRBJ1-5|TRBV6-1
ARRALSNQPQH
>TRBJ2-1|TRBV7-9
ASSFRALRTSGINEQF
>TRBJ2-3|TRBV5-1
ASSLFRTSGRSPDTQY
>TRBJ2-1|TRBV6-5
ASSSPRGEQF
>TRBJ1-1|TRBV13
ASRSRQGARTEAF
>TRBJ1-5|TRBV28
ASSSSTESSNQPQH
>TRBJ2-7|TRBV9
ASSGQGSEQY
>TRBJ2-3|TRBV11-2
ASSSQPRGDTQY
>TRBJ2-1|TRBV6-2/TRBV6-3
ASSDRGLIYNEQF
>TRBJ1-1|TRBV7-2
ASSLSQLNTEAF
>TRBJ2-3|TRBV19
ASRDRGRTDTQY
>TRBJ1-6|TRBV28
ASRRETGTGRNSPLH
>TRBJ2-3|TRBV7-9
ASSSQAGTLPRDTQY
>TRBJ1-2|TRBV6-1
ASSEEGMGYT
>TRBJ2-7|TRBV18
ASSEAGGNYEQY
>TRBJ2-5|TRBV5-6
ASSSRLAGGRETQY
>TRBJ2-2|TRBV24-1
ATSPSGGAGELF
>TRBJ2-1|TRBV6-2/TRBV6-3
ASSYSTSGDYNEQF
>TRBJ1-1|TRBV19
ASSMTWGVTEAF
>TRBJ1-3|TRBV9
ASSVAGVSGNTIY
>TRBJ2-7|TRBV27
ASKLAGVSYEQY